A single sample gave rise to the 23 T cell receptor beta chains below, sequenced in a study of shared clonotypes between healthy human individuals. The method was immunoSEQ multiplex PCR; TCRdb's version includes in-frame clones alone and lacks a portion of them. The table records a few million clones, roughly 92% of them present only once. Input material: naive CD4+ T cells sorted from blood. Regarding subset: CD45RA+ positively selected. Receptor source: a young man in good health.

The J gene is TRBJ1-1, the V gene TRBV7-9; D is unresolved. This CDR3 has 13 residues. Trimming left V 5 bases short and J 1 base short, with 8 bases between. Germline CDR1 and CDR2: SEHNR and FQNEAQ (reference sequence). The CDR3 DNA reads as TGTGCCAGCAGCCCTGTTTGGAACACTGAAGCTTTCTTT. It encodes CASSPVWNTEAFF.

The chain couples TRBV11-2 to TRBJ2-6; the D gene is possibly TRBD1 (5 bases). The CDR3 consists of 13 residues. Germline assignment: CDR1 SGHAT and CDR2 FQNNGV. Trimming cost V 8 bases and J 2 bases, with 7 bases left between them. CDR3 sequence (DNA): TGTGCCAGCTCACAGGCTGGGGCCAACGTCCTGACTTTC. It translates to CASSQAGANVLTF.

The chain joins TRBV5-6 to TRBJ1-6, with D possibly TRBD1 on 6 matching bases. Germline CDR1 SGHDT, CDR2 YYEEEE. Trimming stripped 1 base from V and 5 bases from J, with 7 bases between. CDR3 length: 14 amino acids. Here the CDR3 reads CASSLRGNNSPLHF. The CDR3 nucleotides read TGTGCCAGCAGCTTGAGGGGGAATAATTCACCCCTCCACTTT.

The chain carries TRBV10-3 and TRBJ2-5; D is possibly TRBD2 (6 bases). The J call is uncertain, as TRBJ2-7 better fits the DNA end. Germline V gene lookup returns CDR1 ENHRY and CDR2 SYGVKD. This CDR3 has 15 residues. The CDR3, as DNA: TGTGCCATCAGTGAATCTAGCGCCCTTTCCTACGAGCAGTACTTC. It is translated as CAISESSALSYEQYF.

The chain joins TRBV6-5 to TRBJ2-7; D may be TRBD1 (6 bases). In germline, CDR1 is MNHEY, CDR2 SVGAGI. V was pared by 6 bases and J by 7 bases, with 13 bases between. There are 12 residues in the CDR3. The CDR3 DNA reads as TGTGCCAGCAGCTCGCCAGGGGAAGAGCAGTACTTC. As protein: CASSSPGEEQYF.

The CDR3 sequence is CATSRVQTDRYGKLFF. The CDR3 bases are TGTGCCACCAGCAGAGTGCAGACGGATAGGTATGGAAAACTGTTTTTT. V gene TRBV15 combines with J gene TRBJ1-4; D remains ambiguous. The CDR3 extends over 16 amino acids. Germline V gene lookup returns CDR1 LNHNV and CDR2 YYDKDF (reference sequence). Between the trimmed V and J ends, which lost 1 base and 10 bases, there was a span of 19 bases.

This chain connects TRBV6-4 to TRBJ2-7; the match to TRBD2 covers 13 bases. V shed 0 bases, J shed 9 bases, and the junction held 29 bases outside the gene matches. Germline lookup yields CDR1 MRHNA and CDR2 SNTAGT. CDR3 length: 23 residues. The CDR3 nucleotides read TGTGCCAGCAGTGACTCTCGAAGGGGCGTTTTGAGACTAGCGGGAGGTGGGGCCGATGTGCAGTACTTC. This translates into CASSDSRRGVLRLAGGGADVQYF.

Regarding this clone: The same CDR3 can be traced to other DNA sequences in this sample. The chain recombines TRBV18 with TRBJ2-7, with 8 bases that match TRBD1. Germline lookup yields CDR1 KGHSH and CDR2 LQKENI. V trimming: 3 bases; J trimming: 2 bases; junction bases outside the gene matches: 3. The CDR3 runs to 14 residues. The CDR3 reads CASSPTGAPYEQYF. The CDR3 DNA reads TGTGCCAGCTCACCGACAGGGGCCCCCTACGAGCAGTACTTC.

As concerns this clone: Other nucleotide sequences from this sample produce the same CDR3. The chain combines TRBV6-5 with TRBJ1-5; D remains ambiguous. CDR1 and CDR2 from the germline V gene are MNHEY and SVGAGI. This CDR3 region has 13 residues. Trimming removed 3 bases at V and 2 bases at J, with 5 bases between. The CDR3 protein is CASSYRGNQPQHF. The CDR3 DNA reads as TGTGCCAGCAGTTATCGGGGCAATCAGCCCCAGCATTTT.

The chain joins TRBV5-4 to TRBJ2-1; D is possibly TRBD2 (6 bases). Per germline, CDR1 SGHNT and CDR2 YYREEE (reference sequence). The V end lost 6 bases, the J end lost 0 bases, and 10 bases lay between the germline ends. The CDR3 loop spans 14 amino acids. The CDR3 is CASTPSDSYNEQFF. The CDR3 DNA reads TGTGCCAGCACCCCTAGCGACTCCTACAATGAGCAGTTCTTC.

Concerning this clone itself: Distinct nucleotide sequences in the sample also encode this CDR3. The chain joins TRBV27 to TRBJ2-1; 10 bases are shared with TRBD2. Germline V CDR1 and CDR2: MNHEY, SMNVEV (reference sequence). The CDR3 runs to 16 residues. Germline trimming cut 3 bases from V and 4 bases from J; bases unmatched to any gene: 6. CDR3 in DNA: TGTGCCAGCAGTTTCTCCACTAGCGGGGTTTACAATGAGCAGTTCTTC. This gives the protein CASSFSTSGVYNEQFF.

This chain connects TRBV4-3 to TRBJ2-1; 7 bases line up with TRBD1. Trimming at V came to 5 bases and at J to 5 bases, leaving 6 bases not matched to a gene. There are 14 residues in the CDR3. Per the germline V gene, CDR1 is LGHNA and CDR2 is YSLEER. The CDR3 spells CASSATGANNEQFF. In DNA, the CDR3 is TGCGCCAGCAGCGCTACAGGGGCAAACAATGAGCAGTTCTTC.

A note on this clone: Other DNA sequences in this sample translate to the same CDR3. The CDR3 reads CASSPTDTQYF. In nucleotides, the CDR3 is TGTGCCAGCAGCCCCACAGATACGCAGTATTTT. This chain joins TRBV7-9 and TRBJ2-3; D remains unclear. The CDR3 contains 11 residues. Germline lookup yields CDR1 SEHNR and CDR2 FQNEAQ (reference sequence). The V end was cut by 5 bases, the J end by 2 bases, with 2 bases between.

As to this clone: The sample contains more than one DNA sequence encoding this CDR3. The chain employs TRBV5-1 and TRBJ2-1; unclear D gene. This CDR3 contains 15 residues. The germline V gene has CDR1 SGHRS and CDR2 YFSETQ. The ends were cut back, 0 bases at V and 0 bases at J, with 7 bases in the middle. The CDR3 spells CASSLGGNSYNEQFF. The CDR3 DNA reads TGCGCCAGCAGCTTGGGGGGAAACTCCTACAATGAGCAGTTCTTC.

V gene TRBV27 combines with J gene TRBJ2-5; D may be TRBD1 or TRBD2 (5 bases each). V shed 8 bases and J shed 5 bases, with 18 bases lying between them. The CDR3 runs to 14 residues. Germline loops: CDR1 MNHEY, CDR2 SMNVEV (reference sequence). The CDR3 DNA reads as TGTGCCAGCTCAAAAACGGGGCAATGGGAGACCCAGTACTTC. It yields the protein CASSKTGQWETQYF.

The J gene is TRBJ2-2, the V gene TRBV5-1; 10 bases are shared with TRBD1. This CDR3 is built from 15 residues. The V gene end was trimmed by 4 bases and the J gene end by 6 bases; junction bases not matched to a gene: 6. Per germline, CDR1 SGHRS and CDR2 YFSETQ. CDR3 sequence reads: CASSPGTGAPGELFF. The CDR3 nucleotides are TGCGCCAGCAGCCCTGGGACAGGGGCTCCCGGGGAGCTGTTTTTT.

This clone is a singleton in its sample. The chain employs TRBV6-1 and TRBJ2-3, with TRBD1 matching over 10 bases. Germline CDR1 and CDR2: MNHNS and SASEGT. The J segment lost 4 bases and the V segment lost 4 bases, leaving 11 bases of the junction unmatched. There are 17 residues in the CDR3. This CDR3 reads CASSGGQGREYADTQYF. CDR3 sequence (DNA): TGTGCCAGCAGTGGGGGACAGGGGCGAGAGTACGCAGATACGCAGTATTTT.

The chain joins TRBV19 to TRBJ2-7, with 10 bases that match TRBD2. Germline V gene sequence: CDR1 LNHDA, CDR2 SQIVND (reference sequence). The CDR3 length is 16 residues. V gave up 6 bases and J gave up 2 bases; unmatched junction bases: 10. The CDR3 DNA is TGTGCCAGTAGAGAATCCGGGACTAGCGTCGCCTACGAGCAGTACTTC. It specifies CASRESGTSVAYEQYF.

In this sample, this clone turned up once. The chain carries TRBV5-1 and TRBJ2-7, with 12 bases that match TRBD2. Germline V CDR1 and CDR2: SGHRS, YFSETQ. The CDR3 length is 14 residues. Trimming took 5 bases from V and 3 from J; bases not matched to a gene: 3. The CDR3 spells CASRSSGGVYEQYF. In DNA form, the CDR3 reads TGCGCCAGCAGGTCTAGCGGGGGGGTCTACGAGCAGTACTTC. The complete variable domain, with remaining parts taken from reference TRBV5-1 and TRBJ2-7, reads KAGVTQTPRYLIKTRGQQVTLSCSPISGHRSVSWYQQTPGQGLQFLFEYFSETQRNKGNFPGRFSGRQFSNSRSEMNVSTLELGDSALYLCASRSSGGVYEQYFGPGTRLTVT.

Details on this clone: Other DNA sequences in the sample encode the same CDR3. This rearrangement joins TRBV6-5 to TRBJ1-4; D call uncertain. The V end was cut by 0 bases, the J end by 8 bases, with 13 bases between. The V gene's germline CDR1 is MNHEY and CDR2 SVGAGI. CDR3 size: 15 residues. DNA of the CDR3: TGTGCCAGCAGTTACTCAGCCGGGAGGTCGGAAAAACTGTTTTTT. Protein: CASSYSAGRSEKLFF.

CDR3 in DNA: TGTGCCAGCAGCCGCCACTTGGGACAGGGGCCTTCCTACGAGCAGTACTTC. It encodes CASSRHLGQGPSYEQYF. The chain recombines TRBV7-9 with TRBJ2-7; 10 nucleotides agree with TRBD1. Germline-derived CDR1 and CDR2 are SEHNR and FQNEAQ (reference sequence). V lost 5 bases to trimming and J lost 1 base; unmatched junction nucleotides: 11. The CDR3 sequence is 17 residues long.

The chain carries TRBV6-1 and TRBJ2-7, with D possibly being TRBD2 (6 bases). CDR1 MNHNS and CDR2 SASEGT come from the germline V gene. V shed 1 base and J shed 10 bases, with 11 bases lying between them. This CDR3 region has 12 residues. The CDR3 DNA reads TGTGCCAGCAGTGAAGAGCGCGGGGCCCAGTACTTC. It yields the protein CASSEERGAQYF.

This clone appeared once. The rearrangement uses TRBV4-2 and TRBJ2-5, with TRBD2 matching 11 bases. In germline, CDR1 is LGHNA, CDR2 YNFKEQ. CDR3 size: 17 residues. With V trimmed by 0 bases and J by 5 bases, 8 bases remained unmatched. Here the CDR3 reads CASSQDGASGGKETQYF. DNA for the CDR3: TGTGCCAGCAGCCAAGATGGGGCTAGCGGGGGGAAGGAGACCCAGTACTTC.